This TCR beta chain was sequenced for a study of blood T cell repertoires in COVID-19 (dated by TCRdb to 2018 to 2021). Regarding the study in general: The collaborator samples originated in the United States, Italy and Spain and spanned the acute and convalescent phases of COVID-19. The prospective study material was composed of cDNA or gDNA derived from T cells, B-cell-depleted T cells, or PBMCs. The dataset comprised deeply sampled blood TCRbeta repertoires from subjects exposed to, actively infected with, or recovered from COVID-19. A freely available public database, intended as a resource for researchers studying the immune response to SARS-CoV-2, is where the repertoires were released. Samples were obtained from the ongoing ImmuneRACE study (first 160 participants) and from 1,000 to 1,500 subjects provided by 6 global collaborators. The sample metadata nearly always contained a de-identified subject ID, COVID-19 status, age in years and sex. Where available, HLA class I and class II types were obtained from metadata supplied by the sample provider rather than from assay-based typing.

TCRbeta CDR3 regions were amplified from genomic DNA by means of the immunoSEQ Assay, a bias-controlled multiplex PCR. The original methods were these. The number of nucleated cells in each sample was estimated from the amplification of reference gene primers within the assay. To quantify the absolute abundance of each unique TCRbeta CDR3 rearrangement, sequence reads were collapsed and filtered. For each sample, productive Simpson clonality was calculated as the square root of Simpson's diversity index across productive rearrangements. The clones in this table, taken by TCRdb from immuneACCESS, are in-frame only. Not every clone is retained; where verified, under half of the shortfall comes from an unresolved V gene, and the cause of the rest is unknown. D and trimming come from the DNA, and the V and J calls and clone size come from that table. The sample table holds 28,000 or so clones, of which around 86% were seen once. Around two thirds of the sample comes from the top ten.

What the work shows at the level of the full study, not this receptor alone: How much clinical and demographic metadata was included differed by source and by participant, and the metadata was provided uncurated.

The CDR3 runs 16 amino acids, cysteine and phenylalanine included. Just the 48-base CDR3 DNA is kept, in frame starting at base 1. V and J lose 3 bases and 10 bases, and a span of 19 bases separates them. Sequences SGHAT (CDR1) and FQNNGV (CDR2) are obtained from the germline V gene. Whole blood was collected in K2EDTA tubes by collaborating institutions according to the institutions' own protocols. Collaborator samples were shipped for TCRbeta analysis as frozen whole blood, isolated PBMCs, or DNA extracted from either sample type. Concerning this clone: The clone's antigen remains unknown. One base away there is no much larger clone; base qualities are not given.

Sequenced sample: peripheral blood. The chain uses TRBV11-2 and TRBJ1-6, with the D gene not confidently named. This clonotype was obtained from a man aged 70 or older with acute or convalescent COVID-19. The CDR3: CASSFSVTQWPSPLHF. In nucleotide form, the sequence is TGTGCCAGCAGCTTCTCGGTGACTCAATGGCCATCACCCCTCCACTTT.